This T cell receptor beta chain came from a study of blood T cells in healthy people across ages. Using a J-beta primer mix together with a sample-barcoded 5' primer, a second PCR was run for roughly 6 to 11 cycles. TCRdb ran MiXCR on the 5' RACE reads and lists one entry per CDR3 protein. The data hold 1 million or so distinct CDR3 sequences, with roughly 24% observed a single time. The germline gives CDR1 SGHRS, CDR2 YFSETQ. The CDR3 is made up of 15 amino acids. These same records also appear under a second study, on T cells of mothers and their children. That source notes: The study sampled a few healthy Caucasian mothers and their six children. Every mother produced more than 9.5 million TCR beta CDR3 reads, whereas every child provided several million.

Sequenced input: blood. The chain uses TRBV5-1 and TRBJ2-7; 7 positions match TRBD1. TRBJ2-5 explains the end of the DNA better; the J call may be wrong. The TCR was taken from a girl aged 2-10 years in good health. CDR3 nucleotides: TGCGCCAGCAGCTTTGCACAGGGGATATGGGAGACCCAGTACTTC. Protein: CASSFAQGIWETQYF.